A single sample gave rise to the 15 T cell receptor beta chains below, sequenced in a study of shared clonotypes between healthy human individuals. The repertoire was sequenced with immunoSEQ multiplex PCR; TCRdb's copy has only in-frame clones and lacks some. The table lists hundreds of thousands of clones, roughly 79% of them singletons. Sequenced material: PBMCs. These receptors all come from a woman between 40 and 55 years old in good health. Some clones in this sample may be carry-over from other donors' samples.

This sequence joins TRBV10-2 and TRBJ1-4; no clear D gene. The CDR3 has 14 amino acids. The germline CDR1 and CDR2 sequences are WSHSY and SAAADI. V was shortened by 10 bases and J by 3 bases, with 15 bases between the two germline ends. The CDR3 DNA sequence: TGCGCCACCGGGCGAATCGAGTCTAATGAAAAACTGTTTTTT. Translation: CATGRIESNEKLFF.

This clone has a single count. V usage is TRBV5-1 and J usage is TRBJ2-7; no firm D call. The CDR3 is 13 amino acids. Germline V lookup: CDR1 SGHRS, CDR2 YFSETQ. V lost 0 bases and J lost 2, with 6 bases in between. CDR3 sequence reads: CASSLAHPYEQYF. CDR3 nucleotides: TGCGCCAGCAGCTTGGCCCACCCCTACGAGCAGTACTTC.

The chain is built from TRBV5-1 and TRBJ2-3; 10 positions agree with TRBD2. Germline V gene sequence: CDR1 SGHRS, CDR2 YFSETQ. The CDR3 runs to 16 residues. With 0 bases clipped from V and 7 bases from J, the junction kept 8 bases outside the gene matches. CDR3 sequence: CASSLDASGRSNTQYF. In DNA form, the CDR3 reads TGCGCCAGCAGCTTGGATGCTAGCGGGAGATCAAATACGCAGTATTTT.

Of note for this clone: At one end, the junction sequence differs from germline, possibly due to a read error. The chain links TRBV5-6 to TRBJ1-3, with D possibly TRBD1 on 5 matching bases. The V gene's germline CDR1 is SGHDT and CDR2 YYEEEE. The CDR3 runs to 14 residues. CDR3 DNA: TGTGCCAGCAGCTTGCAGGGTTCTGGAGACACCATATATTTT. Translating it yields CASSLQGSGDTIYF.

CDR3 in amino acids: CASTQLGTEAFF. Here the CDR3 DNA reads TGTGCCAGCACTCAACTCGGGACTGAAGCTTTCTTT. This chain links TRBV7-9 with TRBJ1-1; D gene uncertain. This CDR3 is built from 12 residues. Germline lookup yields CDR1 SEHNR and CDR2 FQNEAQ (reference sequence). Between the trimmed V and J ends, which lost 7 bases and 5 bases, there was a span of 11 bases.

Concerning this clone itself: A far larger clone lies a single base away; this is likely a read error. Different DNA sequences within this sample yield the same CDR3. This sequence joins TRBV30 and TRBJ2-3; a possible D gene is TRBD1 (6 bases). The CDR3 length is 14 residues. Germline V CDR1 and CDR2: GTSNPN, SVGIG (reference sequence). The CDR3 spells CAWMRGRSTDTQYF. CDR3 in DNA: TGTGCCTGGATGAGGGGGAGAAGCACAGACACGCAGTATTTT.

The V gene is TRBV19, the J gene TRBJ2-5; 8 bases are a match to TRBD1. Trimming cost V 4 bases and J 3 bases; bases outside gene matches: 7. The CDR3 sequence is 15 residues long. Germline V gene lookup returns CDR1 LNHDA and CDR2 SQIVND (reference sequence). CDR3 in DNA: TGTGCCAGTAGTACCCTAGGACAGGGTGAAGAGACCCAGTACTTC. It specifies CASSTLGQGEETQYF. The whole variable domain, remainder taken from reference TRBV19 and TRBJ2-5, is DGGITQSPKYLFRKEGQNVTLSCEQNLNHDAMYWYRQDPGQGLRLIYYSQIVNDFQKGDIAEGYSVSREKKESFPLTVTSAQKNPTAFYLCASSTLGQGEETQYFGPGTRLLVL.

As for this clone: One base away lies a much larger clone, so this may be a sequencing read error. The rearrangement uses TRBV28 and TRBJ2-7; D gene uncertain. Trimming shortened V by 6 bases and J by 2 bases, and 17 bases separated the two germline ends. In germline, CDR1 is MDHEN, CDR2 SYDVKM. The CDR3 totals 15 residues. CDR3 nucleotide sequence: TGTGCCAGCAGAACCGCCGTGGGATTCCCCTACGAGCAGTACTTC. Its translation: CASRTAVGFPYEQYF.

The chain uses TRBV7-2 and TRBJ2-7; 8 nucleotides match TRBD2. CDR1 and CDR2 from the germline V gene are SGHTA and FQGNSA. The CDR3 is 16 residues long. Germline trimming cut 4 bases from V and 3 bases from J; bases unmatched to any gene: 11. In nucleotides, the CDR3 is TGTGCCAGCAGCTCCCGTAGCGGGATAGTCATCTACGAGCAGTACTTC. Protein sequence: CASSSRSGIVIYEQYF.

This clone was detected a few times. The chain joins TRBV28 to TRBJ2-2; TRBD2 is a possible D gene (6 bases). CDR1 and CDR2 (germline): MDHEN, SYDVKM. This CDR3 spans 14 amino acids. The germline V and J ends were trimmed by 2 bases and 3 bases, with 7 bases remaining between them. The CDR3 loop reads CASSLLAYTGELFF. In DNA form, the CDR3 reads TGTGCCAGCAGTTTACTAGCGTACACCGGGGAGCTGTTTTTT.

This clone came up a few times. The chain has TRBV5-1 and TRBJ2-1, with TRBD2 matching 14 bases. Germline V gene lookup returns CDR1 SGHRS and CDR2 YFSETQ. With V trimmed by 4 bases and J by 8 bases, 8 bases remained unmatched. The CDR3 loop spans 16 amino acids. The CDR3 region is CASSTQPGLAGDEQFF. In DNA form, the CDR3 reads TGCGCCAGCAGCACTCAACCGGGACTAGCGGGAGATGAGCAGTTCTTC.

The chain couples TRBV11-2 to TRBJ2-1; D might be TRBD2 (5 bases). The CDR3 spans 14 residues. Germline CDR1 is SGHAT and CDR2 is FQNNGV. The V and J ends lost 1 base and 7 bases respectively, with 11 bases between them. CDR3 DNA sequence: TGTGCCAGCAGCTTAGCGCTTACTAGGAATGAGCAGTTCTTC. This translates into CASSLALTRNEQFF.

The chain recombines TRBV9 with TRBJ2-7; TRBD2 matches at 9 bases. The V segment lost 0 bases and the J segment 2 bases; nucleotides outside the gene matches: 6. The CDR3 totals 16 residues. Germline CDR1 reads SGDLS; CDR2 reads YYNGEE. The DNA for the CDR3 is TGTGCCAGCAGCGTAGAAGGACTAGCGAATACCTACGAGCAGTACTTC. It specifies CASSVEGLANTYEQYF.

Notes on this clone: The same CDR3 arises from other DNA sequences in this sample as well. The chain carries TRBV5-4 and TRBJ1-1; no clear D. The CDR3 is made up of 14 amino acids. With 2 bases removed from V and 1 base from J, the gap between germline ends came to 9 bases. The germline CDR1 and CDR2 sequences are SGHNT and YYREEE (reference sequence). The CDR3 sequence: CASSLDGPNTEAFF. The CDR3, as DNA: TGTGCCAGCAGCTTAGACGGGCCGAACACTGAAGCTTTCTTT.

This clone was found many times. The chain employs TRBV5-1 and TRBJ2-7; 10 nucleotides match TRBD1. The CDR3 is made up of 16 amino acids. V dropped 3 bases and J dropped 2; count of bases not matched to a gene: 8. Germline V gene sequence: CDR1 SGHRS, CDR2 YFSETQ. For the CDR3, the DNA is TGCGCCAGCAGCTCCCGGGACAGGGGTCGAACCTACGAGCAGTACTTC. It codes for CASSSRDRGRTYEQYF.